This TCR beta chain came from a study of T cell changes during pregnancy in multiple sclerosis. Germline CDR1 and CDR2: SGHRS and YFSETQ. V gave up 3 bases and J gave up 2 bases; unmatched junction bases: 5. The CDR3 runs to 14 residues. Sequencing was performed with immunoSEQ multiplex PCR; in TCRdb, only in-frame clones are kept and a portion is missing. Here the sample spans tens of thousands of clones, more than 90% being singletons. The chain uses TRBV5-1 and TRBJ2-7, with 7 bases lining up with TRBD1. This receptor was obtained from a female donor in good health, enrolled as a control in a pregnancy study. The source material was CD4+ T cells from peripheral blood mononuclear cells, sampled after pregnancy. The CDR3 reads CASSSTGTAYEQYF. As DNA, the CDR3 is TGCGCCAGCAGCTCGACCGGGACAGCCTACGAGCAGTACTTC.